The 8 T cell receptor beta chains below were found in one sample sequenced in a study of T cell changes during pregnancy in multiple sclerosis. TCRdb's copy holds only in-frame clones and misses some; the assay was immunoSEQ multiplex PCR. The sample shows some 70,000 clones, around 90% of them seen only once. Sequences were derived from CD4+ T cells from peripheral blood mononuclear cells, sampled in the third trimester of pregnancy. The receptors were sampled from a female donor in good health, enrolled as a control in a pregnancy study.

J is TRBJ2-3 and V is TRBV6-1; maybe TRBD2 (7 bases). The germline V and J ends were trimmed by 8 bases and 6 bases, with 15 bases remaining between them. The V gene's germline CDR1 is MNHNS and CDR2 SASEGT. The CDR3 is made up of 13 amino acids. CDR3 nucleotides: TGTGCCAGCTCTAGGGGGGGGTGGGATACGCAGTATTTT. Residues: CASSRGGWDTQYF.

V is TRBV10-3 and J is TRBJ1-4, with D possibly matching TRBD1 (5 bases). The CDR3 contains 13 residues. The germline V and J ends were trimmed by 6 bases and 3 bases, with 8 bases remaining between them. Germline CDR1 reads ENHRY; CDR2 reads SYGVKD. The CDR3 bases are TGTGCCATCAGGGGGGGATCTAATGAAAAACTGTTTTTT. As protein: CAIRGGSNEKLFF.

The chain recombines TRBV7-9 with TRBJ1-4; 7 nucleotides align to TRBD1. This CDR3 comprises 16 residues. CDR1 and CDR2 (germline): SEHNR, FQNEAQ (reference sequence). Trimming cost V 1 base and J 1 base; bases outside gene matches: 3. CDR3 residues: CASSLGTGGTNEKLFF. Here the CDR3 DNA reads TGTGCCAGCAGCTTAGGGACAGGCGGAACTAATGAAAAACTGTTTTTT.

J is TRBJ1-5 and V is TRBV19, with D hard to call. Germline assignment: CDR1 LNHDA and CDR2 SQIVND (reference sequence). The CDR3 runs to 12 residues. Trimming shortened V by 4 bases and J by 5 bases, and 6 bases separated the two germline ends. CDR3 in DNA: TGTGCCAGTAGTACCCCCTATCAGCCCCAGCATTTT. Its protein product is CASSTPYQPQHF.

The CDR3 loop is CAWSPGLAPDTQYF. The CDR3 region has the DNA TGTGCCTGGAGTCCAGGACTAGCGCCAGATACGCAGTATTTT. The chain is built from TRBV30 and TRBJ2-3; 9 nucleotides line up with TRBD2. Germline trimming cut 2 bases from V and 4 bases from J; bases unmatched to any gene: 4. Germline V gene data show CDR1 as GTSNPN and CDR2 as SVGIG (reference sequence). This CDR3 contains 14 residues.

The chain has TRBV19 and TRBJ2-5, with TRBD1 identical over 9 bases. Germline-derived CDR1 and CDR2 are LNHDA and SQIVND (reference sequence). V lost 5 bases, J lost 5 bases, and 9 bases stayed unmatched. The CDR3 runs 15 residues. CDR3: CASSGAQGAWETQYF. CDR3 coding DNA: TGTGCCAGTAGTGGGGCACAGGGGGCTTGGGAGACCCAGTACTTC.

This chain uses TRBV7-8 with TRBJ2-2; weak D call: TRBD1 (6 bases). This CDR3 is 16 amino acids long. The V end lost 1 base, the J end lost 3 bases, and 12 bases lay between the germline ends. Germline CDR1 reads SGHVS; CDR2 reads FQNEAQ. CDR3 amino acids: CASSLDRVLHTGELFF. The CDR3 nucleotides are TGTGCCAGCAGCTTAGACAGGGTTTTGCACACCGGGGAGCTGTTTTTT.

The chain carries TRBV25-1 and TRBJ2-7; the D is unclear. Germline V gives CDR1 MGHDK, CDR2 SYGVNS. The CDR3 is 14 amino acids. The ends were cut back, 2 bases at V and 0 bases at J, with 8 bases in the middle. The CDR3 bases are TGTGCCAGCAGTGAAGAGCCCATCTCCTACGAGCAGTACTTC. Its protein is CASSEEPISYEQYF.